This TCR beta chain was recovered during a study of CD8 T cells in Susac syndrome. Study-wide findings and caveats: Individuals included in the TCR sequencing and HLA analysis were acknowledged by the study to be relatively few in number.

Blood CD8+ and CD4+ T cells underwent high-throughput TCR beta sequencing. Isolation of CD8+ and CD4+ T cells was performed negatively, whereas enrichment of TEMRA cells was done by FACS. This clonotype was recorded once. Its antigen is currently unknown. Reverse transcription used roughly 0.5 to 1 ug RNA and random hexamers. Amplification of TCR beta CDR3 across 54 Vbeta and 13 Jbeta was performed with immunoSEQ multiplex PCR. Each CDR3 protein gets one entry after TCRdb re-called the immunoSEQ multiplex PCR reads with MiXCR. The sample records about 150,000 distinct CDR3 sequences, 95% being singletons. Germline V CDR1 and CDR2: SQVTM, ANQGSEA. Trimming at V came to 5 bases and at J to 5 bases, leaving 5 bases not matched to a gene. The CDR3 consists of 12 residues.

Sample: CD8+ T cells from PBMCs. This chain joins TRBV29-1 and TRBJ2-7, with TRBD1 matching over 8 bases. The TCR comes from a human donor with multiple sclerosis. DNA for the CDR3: TGCAGCGTTCGGACAGGGTTTGACGAGCAGTACGTC. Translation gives CSVRTGFDEQYV.